Listed here is a single T cell receptor beta chain. No antigen is known for it. The sample originates from a study of T cell repertoires in cytomegalovirus infection. Study-wide context: Public TCR beta signature analysis indicated the presence of both CMV infection and matching HLA type.

Whole-study results and caveats: Carriers of CMV plus the relevant HLA were identified by cumulative public TCR beta family frequency. CMV-specific TCR beta clonotypes restricted by HLA-C were the ones dominating the ex vivo response.

Trimming took 5 bases from V and 4 from J, leaving 17 bases between them. Per the germline V gene, CDR1 is MNHEY and CDR2 is SMNVEV (reference sequence). The CDR3 covers 15 residues. MiXCR was run by TCRdb on the reads, yielding one entry per CDR3 protein. The table lists about 920,000 distinct CDR3 sequences, 31% of them singletons. V usage is TRBV27 and J usage is TRBJ1-2, with D uncertain. This TCR came from a human donor in good health (CMV status not recorded). Some clones in this sample may be carry-over from other donors' samples. The starting material was cultured CD8+ T cells from PBMCs, obtained from culture after CMV antigen stimulation. CDR3 DNA sequence: TGTGCCAGCAGTCCCGCCTCGCTGGCGGTCTATGGCTACACCTTC. This codes for CASSPASLAVYGYTF.